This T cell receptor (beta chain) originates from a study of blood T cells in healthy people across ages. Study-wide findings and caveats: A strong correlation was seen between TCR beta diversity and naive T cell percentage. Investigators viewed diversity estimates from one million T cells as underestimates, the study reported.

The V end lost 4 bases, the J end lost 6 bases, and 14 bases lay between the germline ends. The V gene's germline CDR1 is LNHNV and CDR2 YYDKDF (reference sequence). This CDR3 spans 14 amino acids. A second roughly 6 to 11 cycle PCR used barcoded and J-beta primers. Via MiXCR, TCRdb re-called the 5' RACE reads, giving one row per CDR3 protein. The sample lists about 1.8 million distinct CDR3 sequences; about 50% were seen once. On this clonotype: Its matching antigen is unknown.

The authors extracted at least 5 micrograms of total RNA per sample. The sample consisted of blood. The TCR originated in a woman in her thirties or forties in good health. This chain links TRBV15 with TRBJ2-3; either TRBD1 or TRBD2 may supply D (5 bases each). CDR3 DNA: TGTGCCACCAGCATGATCGAGGGGACCGATACGCAGTATTTT. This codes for CATSMIEGTDTQYF.